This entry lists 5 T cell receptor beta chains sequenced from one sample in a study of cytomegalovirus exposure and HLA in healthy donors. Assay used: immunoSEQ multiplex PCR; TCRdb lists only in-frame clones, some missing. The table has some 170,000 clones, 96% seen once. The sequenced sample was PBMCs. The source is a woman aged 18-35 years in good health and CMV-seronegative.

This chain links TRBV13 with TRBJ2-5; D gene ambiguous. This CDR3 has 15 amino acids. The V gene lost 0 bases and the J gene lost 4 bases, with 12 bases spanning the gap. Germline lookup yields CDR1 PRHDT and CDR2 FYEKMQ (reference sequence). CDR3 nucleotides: TGTGCCAGCAGCTTAGGCCTCGATAGTTTAGAGACCCAGTACTTC. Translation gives CASSLGLDSLETQYF.

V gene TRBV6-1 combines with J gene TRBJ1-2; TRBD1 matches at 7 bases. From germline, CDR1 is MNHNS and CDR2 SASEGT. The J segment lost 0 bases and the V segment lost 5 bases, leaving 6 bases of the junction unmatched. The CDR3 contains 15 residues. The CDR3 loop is CASSLSQGANYGYTF. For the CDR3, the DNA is TGTGCCAGCAGTCTGTCGCAGGGGGCTAACTATGGCTACACCTTC.

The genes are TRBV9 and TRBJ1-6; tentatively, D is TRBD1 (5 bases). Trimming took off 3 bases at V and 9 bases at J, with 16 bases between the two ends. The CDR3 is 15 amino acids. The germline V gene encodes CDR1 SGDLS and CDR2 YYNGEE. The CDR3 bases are TGTGCCAGCAGCGCGGGGACGGGAGCTGGTTCACCCCTCCACTTT. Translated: CASSAGTGAGSPLHF.

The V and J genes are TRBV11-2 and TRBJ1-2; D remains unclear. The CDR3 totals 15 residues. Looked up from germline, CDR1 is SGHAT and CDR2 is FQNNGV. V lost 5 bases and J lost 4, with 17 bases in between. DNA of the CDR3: TGTGCCAGCAGCGCCGACCCGGGCCGGGGCTATGGCTACACCTTC. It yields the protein CASSADPGRGYGYTF. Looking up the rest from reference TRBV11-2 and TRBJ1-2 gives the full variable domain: EAGVAQSPRYKIIEKRQSVAFWCNPISGHATLYWYQQILGQGPKLLIQFQNNGVVDDSQLPKDRFSAERLKGVDSTLKIQPAKLEDSAVYLCASSADPGRGYGYTFGSGTRLTVV.

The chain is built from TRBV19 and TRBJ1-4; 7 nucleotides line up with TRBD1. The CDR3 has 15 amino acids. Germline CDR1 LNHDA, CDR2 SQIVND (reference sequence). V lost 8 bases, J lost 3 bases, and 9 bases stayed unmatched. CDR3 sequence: CASSQVTGPNEKLFF. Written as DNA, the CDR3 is TGTGCCAGTTCCCAGGTGACAGGGCCTAATGAAAAACTGTTTTTT.